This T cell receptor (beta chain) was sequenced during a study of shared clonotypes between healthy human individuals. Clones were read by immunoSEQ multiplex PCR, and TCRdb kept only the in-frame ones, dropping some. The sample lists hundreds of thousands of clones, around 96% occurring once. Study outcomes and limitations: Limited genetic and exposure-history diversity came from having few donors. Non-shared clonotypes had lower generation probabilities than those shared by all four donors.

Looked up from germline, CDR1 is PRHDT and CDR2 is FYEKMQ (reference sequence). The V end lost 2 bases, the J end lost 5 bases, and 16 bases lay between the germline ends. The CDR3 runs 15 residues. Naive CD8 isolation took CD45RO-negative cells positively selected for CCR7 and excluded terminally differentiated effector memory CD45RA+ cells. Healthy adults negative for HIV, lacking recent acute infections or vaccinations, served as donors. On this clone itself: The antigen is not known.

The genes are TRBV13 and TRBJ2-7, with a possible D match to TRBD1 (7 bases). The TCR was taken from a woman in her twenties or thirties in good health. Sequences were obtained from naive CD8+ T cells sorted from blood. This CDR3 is CASSLRAGQNDEQYF. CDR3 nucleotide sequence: TGTGCCAGCAGCTTACGGGCGGGACAGAACGACGAGCAGTACTTC.